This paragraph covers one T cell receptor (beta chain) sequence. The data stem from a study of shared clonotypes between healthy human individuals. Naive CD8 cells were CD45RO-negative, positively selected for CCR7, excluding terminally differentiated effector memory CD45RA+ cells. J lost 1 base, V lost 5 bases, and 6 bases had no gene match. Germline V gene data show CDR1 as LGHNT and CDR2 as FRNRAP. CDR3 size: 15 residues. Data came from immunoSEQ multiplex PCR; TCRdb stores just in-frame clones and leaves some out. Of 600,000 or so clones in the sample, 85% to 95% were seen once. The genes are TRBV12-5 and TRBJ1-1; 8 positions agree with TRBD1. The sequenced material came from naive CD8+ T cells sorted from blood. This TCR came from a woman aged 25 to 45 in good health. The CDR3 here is CASGPDRGRNTEAFF. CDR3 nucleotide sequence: TGTGCTAGTGGTCCCGACAGGGGACGGAACACTGAAGCTTTCTTT.